These T cell receptor beta chains were read from a single sample in a study of cytomegalovirus exposure and HLA in healthy donors. Assay used: immunoSEQ multiplex PCR; TCRdb lists only in-frame clones, some missing. This repertoire shows about 120,000 clones, roughly 80% found once; its top ten account for more than 3%. The sequencing sample was made of PBMCs. These receptor sequences come from a young man in good health and CMV-seropositive. Both conserved end residues are part of each CDR3. The order of the fields is clone size, V gene, J gene, D gene, CDR3 length, CDR3 DNA, CDR3 protein. The D gene is left open where the match is weak. Rows may omit the clone size; those that give it use once, few, many or a size class.

>few|TRBV4-1|TRBJ2-7|.|14
TGCGCCAGCAGCCAAGCCATTGGGCGTTACGAGCAGTACTTC
CASSQAIGRYEQYF
>.|TRBV6-5|TRBJ2-1|.|16
TGTGCCAGCAGTTACTTAGGCGGGATGCGAGGGAATGAGCAGTTCTTC
CASSYLGGMRGNEQFF
>.|TRBV9|TRBJ2-1|TRBD2|17
TGTGCCAGCAGCGTAGGGTTGACTAGCGGGGGTGACAATGAGCAGTTCTTC
CASSVGLTSGGDNEQFF
>.|TRBV2|TRBJ1-2|TRBD1|13
TGTGCCAGCAGTCGGGACAGGGACTATGGCTACACCTTC
CASSRDRDYGYTF
>few|TRBV5-1|TRBJ1-1|.|14
TGCGCCAGCAGCTTGGCCTCATATTGGCCTGAAGCTTTCTTT
CASSLASYWPEAFF
>.|TRBV5-4|TRBJ1-2|TRBD1|15
TGTGCCAGCAGCCTACCCGGACAGGGGGCGGATGGCTACACCTTC
CASSLPGQGADGYTF
>few|TRBV11-2|TRBJ2-7|.|17
TGTGCCAGCAGCTTAGGGAGGTGGGAGAGTTGGGACTACGAGCAGTACTTC
CASSLGRWESWDYEQYF
>.|TRBV9|TRBJ1-2|TRBD1|13
TGTGCCAGCAGCAAACAGGGGGCGGCTGGCTACACCTTC
CASSKQGAAGYTF
>.|TRBV19|TRBJ1-2|.|13
TGTGCCAGTAGAAACCGGGACTACTATGGCTACACCTTC
CASRNRDYYGYTF
>.|TRBV19|TRBJ1-5|.|18
TGTGCCAGTAGTGAACCGGGACCCCGGAGGGGTGGCAATCAGCCCCAGCATTTT
CASSEPGPRRGGNQPQHF
>.|TRBV5-4|TRBJ2-3|TRBD2|15
TGTGCCAGCAGCTTGGATAGCGGGCGGACAGATACGCAGTATTTT
CASSLDSGRTDTQYF
>.|TRBV6-5|TRBJ1-4|TRBD1|14
TGTGCCAGCAGCGCATCCTCGACAGGGGAAAAACTGTTTTTT
CASSASSTGEKLFF
>.|TRBV7-9|TRBJ1-2|TRBD1|19
TGTGCCAGCAGCCTAGAGACAGGGGGCTCTCTAGGGGCTAACTATGGCTACACCTTC
CASSLETGGSLGANYGYTF
>.|TRBV7-2|TRBJ1-5|TRBD1|14
TGTGCCAGCAGTCGGGACAGTAGCAATCAGCCCCAGCATTTT
CASSRDSSNQPQHF
>.|TRBV10-1|TRBJ1-2|.|14
TGCGCCAGCAGTGAGCCGCAGGAGGGAGATGGCTACACCTTC
CASSEPQEGDGYTF
>.|TRBV15|TRBJ2-3|TRBD2|15
TGTGCCACCAGCAGCCCGGGGGGACCCACAGATACGCAGTATTTT
CATSSPGGPTDTQYF
>.|TRBV27|TRBJ1-5|.|13
TGTGCCAGTTCACAGGGTCGCAATCAGCCCCAGCATTTT
CASSQGRNQPQHF
>.|TRBV4-3|TRBJ2-3|TRBD2|15
TGCGCCAGCAGCCAAGATCTCCGGGAGGGTCTAACGCAGTATTTT
CASSQDLREGLTQYF
>.|TRBV6-5|TRBJ2-1|.|14
TGTGCCAGCAGCTTGGCACAAACAGTAAATGAGCAGTTCTTC
CASSLAQTVNEQFF
>.|TRBV6-9|TRBJ1-6|TRBD1|14
TGTGCCAGCAGCCCGACAGGGGTTGGATCACCCCTCCACTTT
CASSPTGVGSPLHF
>.|TRBV18|TRBJ2-6|.|17
TGTGCCAGCTCACGCCCTCCGTCGCGCTCTGGGGCCAACGTCCTGACTTTC
CASSRPPSRSGANVLTF
>.|TRBV30|TRBJ1-2|.|16
TGTGCCTGGAGTGTCATGAGTCGGAGTAATAACTATGGCTACACCTTC
CAWSVMSRSNNYGYTF
>.|TRBV19|TRBJ2-2|TRBD1|14
TGTGCCAGTAGTGGACAGGGGAACACCGGGGAGCTGTTTTTT
CASSGQGNTGELFF
>.|TRBV13|TRBJ2-7|TRBD1|16
TGTGCCAGCAGCCTACGGACAGGTTCAAGCTCCTACGAGCAGTACTTC
CASSLRTGSSSYEQYF
>.|TRBV25-1|TRBJ1-3|TRBD1|18
TGTGCCAGCAGCCTATCAATGGGACAGATGAGCTCTGGAAACACCATATATTTT
CASSLSMGQMSSGNTIYF
>.|TRBV6-6|TRBJ1-2|.|12
TGTGCCAGCAGACTGGAACGGGTTGGCTACACCTTC
CASRLERVGYTF
>.|TRBV7-2|TRBJ1-6|.|16
TGTGCCAGCAGCTTACAGGGGAACTCCTATAATTCACCCCTCCACTTT
CASSLQGNSYNSPLHF
>.|TRBV29-1|TRBJ2-7|.|13
TGCAGCGTTGCCGGGATCCCGACCTACGAGCAGTACTTC
CSVAGIPTYEQYF